A single sample gave rise to the 18 T cell receptor beta chains below, sequenced in a study of control samples from healthy donors and cancer patients. Profiled with immunoSEQ multiplex PCR; TCRdb holds only in-frame clones, not every one. This table has around 130,000 clones, approximately 89% appearing once. The specimen was PBMCs. The receptors were gathered from a man in his fifties or sixties with head and neck cancer.

The chain combines TRBV7-6 with TRBJ2-1; no clear D. Trimming shortened V by 0 bases and J by 1 base, and 4 bases separated the two germline ends. This CDR3 comprises 14 residues. Germline lookup yields CDR1 SGHVS and CDR2 FNYEAQ. CDR3 nucleotide sequence: TGTGCCAGCAGCTTAGCGGCTTCCTACAATGAGCAGTTCTTC. It translates to CASSLAASYNEQFF.

This clone occurred a few times. The chain combines TRBV20-1 with TRBJ2-1; D gene ambiguous. The CDR3 has 11 amino acids. V lost 2 bases to trimming and J lost 10 bases, with 9 bases between them. Per germline, CDR1 DFQATT and CDR2 SNEGSKA (reference sequence). Here the CDR3 DNA reads TGCAGTGCTAGAAGGTCGGCCGAGCAGTTCTTC. It encodes CSARRSAEQFF.

The V call is TRBV10-2, the J call TRBJ1-1; TRBD1 is a possible D gene (5 bases). CDR3 size: 13 residues. CDR1 and CDR2 (germline): WSHSY, SAAADI. V lost 5 bases, J lost 4 bases, and 11 bases lay in between. CDR3 residues: CASSRLGGTEAFF. As DNA, the CDR3 is TGCGCCAGCAGTAGGCTGGGGGGCACTGAAGCTTTCTTT.

CDR3 sequence: CASSSRNVGTGELFF. CDR3 sequence (DNA): TGTGCCAGCAGTTCGCGGAATGTGGGAACCGGGGAGCTGTTTTTT. The gene calls are TRBV6-5 and TRBJ2-2; D is unclear. Germline V lookup: CDR1 MNHEY, CDR2 SVGAGI. Between the trimmed V and J ends, which lost 4 bases and 5 bases, there was a span of 14 bases. The CDR3 length is 15 residues.

This rearrangement joins TRBV18 to TRBJ2-1, with 8 bases fitting TRBD1. V shed 3 bases and J 7 bases; nucleotides not matched to a gene: 8. This CDR3 has 15 amino acids. Germline loops: CDR1 KGHSH, CDR2 LQKENI. As DNA, the CDR3 is TGTGCCAGCTCACCGACAACACAGGGGGTTAATGAGCAGTTCTTC. It translates to CASSPTTQGVNEQFF.

The chain joins TRBV27 to TRBJ2-7; D unclear. Between the trimmed V and J ends, which lost 2 bases and 3 bases, there was a span of 11 bases. Germline CDR1 and CDR2: MNHEY and SMNVEV (reference sequence). This CDR3 comprises 14 residues. The DNA for the CDR3 is TGTGCCAGCAGTTTAGAAGGAACCCTCTACGAGCAGTACTTC. Its protein product is CASSLEGTLYEQYF.

V is TRBV5-6 and J is TRBJ2-7; D gene uncertain. Germline CDR1 and CDR2: SGHDT and YYEEEE. The V and J ends lost 2 bases and 3 bases respectively, with 12 bases between them. The CDR3 length is 14 residues. DNA of the CDR3: TGTGCCAGCAGCTTATCAGGCCCCGGCTACGAGCAGTACTTC. This codes for CASSLSGPGYEQYF. Supplemented by reference TRBV5-6 and TRBJ2-7, the full variable domain reads DAGVTQSPTHLIKTRGQQVTLRCSPKSGHDTVSWYQQALGQGPQFIFQYYEEEERQRGNFPDRFSGHQFPNYSSELNVNALLLGDSALYLCASSLSGPGYEQYFGPGTRLTVT.

The chain employs TRBV18 and TRBJ2-3; D ambiguous. The V gene lost 0 bases and the J gene lost 2 bases, with 15 bases spanning the gap. CDR3 length equals 17 residues. Germline lookup yields CDR1 KGHSH and CDR2 LQKENI. CDR3 loop: CASSPPGRNSYTDTQYF. DNA of the CDR3: TGTGCCAGCTCACCACCCGGCAGAAACTCCTACACAGATACGCAGTATTTT.

The chain couples TRBV5-6 to TRBJ1-2, with unresolved D. The CDR3 sequence is 12 residues long. V gave up 5 bases and J gave up 2 bases, with 7 bases separating them. Germline V gene lookup returns CDR1 SGHDT and CDR2 YYEEEE. DNA of the CDR3: TGTGCCAGCAGTTCGGGGAACTATGGCTACACCTTC. The encoded protein is CASSSGNYGYTF. The variable domain in full, with the rest retrieved from reference TRBV5-6 and TRBJ1-2, is DAGVTQSPTHLIKTRGQQVTLRCSPKSGHDTVSWYQQALGQGPQFIFQYYEEEERQRGNFPDRFSGHQFPNYSSELNVNALLLGDSALYLCASSSGNYGYTFGSGTRLTVV.

CDR3: CASSLDGVAGDTQYF. The CDR3 DNA follows: TGTGCCAGCAGCTTAGATGGAGTAGCCGGAGATACGCAGTATTTT. The rearrangement uses TRBV11-3 and TRBJ2-3; the D is unclear. The CDR3 is 15 residues long. V dropped 0 bases and J dropped 5 bases, with 12 bases sitting between them. CDR1 is SGHNT, CDR2 YENEEA, per germline.

The chain recombines TRBV2 with TRBJ2-1; D ambiguous. This CDR3 spans 12 amino acids. Germline CDR1 reads SNHLY; CDR2 reads FYNNEI. V lost 0 bases, J lost 5 bases, and 2 bases lay in between. The CDR3 is CASSEADNEQFF. CDR3 in DNA: TGTGCCAGCAGTGAAGCCGACAATGAGCAGTTCTTC.

V and J are TRBV7-9 and TRBJ2-1; the D gene is possibly TRBD2 (6 bases). V was trimmed by 2 bases and J by 8 bases, leaving 13 bases between them. CDR3 length: 14 residues. CDR1 is SEHNR, CDR2 FQNEAQ, per germline (reference sequence). The CDR3 protein is CASSLRRDWDEQFF. The CDR3 region has the DNA TGTGCCAGCAGCTTAAGGAGGGATTGGGATGAGCAGTTCTTC. Drawing the rest from reference TRBV7-9 and TRBJ2-1, the complete variable domain is DTGVSQNPRHKITKRGQNVTFRCDPISEHNRLYWYRQTLGQGPEFLTYFQNEAQLEKSRLLSDRFSAERPKGSFSTLEIQRTEQGDSAMYLCASSLRRDWDEQFFGPGTRLTVL.

The chain couples TRBV4-1 to TRBJ2-5; 9 bases are a match to TRBD2. The CDR3 is 16 amino acids. Trimming removed 0 bases from V and 4 bases from J; junction bases left unmatched: 6. Germline V gene lookup returns CDR1 MGHRA and CDR2 YSYEKL. The CDR3 loop reads CASSQEGGRAVETQYF. CDR3 bases: TGCGCCAGCAGCCAAGAGGGCGGGAGGGCCGTAGAGACCCAGTACTTC.

The chain recombines TRBV15 with TRBJ1-5; D call uncertain. The germline V gene encodes CDR1 LNHNV and CDR2 YYDKDF (reference sequence). The CDR3 spans 12 residues. V was shortened by 0 bases and J by 6 bases, with 3 bases between the two germline ends. In nucleotides, the CDR3 is TGTGCCACCAGCAGAGATGTTCAGCCCCAGCATTTT. Residues: CATSRDVQPQHF.

This chain connects TRBV4-2 to TRBJ2-5; D may be TRBD1 or TRBD2 (6 bases each). Germline V CDR1 and CDR2: LGHNA, YNFKEQ. The CDR3 covers 14 residues. V was clipped by 4 bases and J by 2 bases, with 11 bases between them. The CDR3 DNA reads TGTGCCAGCAGCCGGAGGGGGGTTCAAGAGACCCAGTACTTC. Its translation: CASSRRGVQETQYF.

The chain employs TRBV18 and TRBJ2-5, with 7 bases lining up with TRBD2. Germline V gene lookup returns CDR1 KGHSH and CDR2 LQKENI. The ends lost 3 bases at V and 4 bases at J; junction bases unmatched: 2. CDR3 length: 13 amino acids. Here the CDR3 reads CASSPGGGETQYF. CDR3 sequence (DNA): TGTGCCAGCTCACCGGGCGGGGGAGAGACCCAGTACTTC.

V usage is TRBV2 and J usage is TRBJ1-4, with D possibly being TRBD1 (5 bases). V was shortened by 3 bases and J by 5 bases, with 13 bases between the two germline ends. CDR1 is SNHLY, CDR2 FYNNEI, per germline. This CDR3 region has 15 residues. The CDR3 protein is CASSDLGRGNEKLFF. The CDR3 region has the DNA TGTGCCAGCAGTGATCTGGGACGGGGGAATGAAAAACTGTTTTTT.

V and J are TRBV23-1 and TRBJ2-3, with D maybe TRBD1 (6 bases). TRBV23-1 is filed as an ORF, its function uncertain. Trimming took 3 bases from V and 4 from J, leaving 14 bases between them. This CDR3 is 15 amino acids long. The CDR3 nucleotides are TGCGCCAGCAGTCAGACAGGCCAGGGCGCAGATACGCAGTATTTT. Translation: CASSQTGQGADTQYF.